These T cell receptor beta chains were read from a single sample in a study of control samples from healthy donors and cancer patients. Generated by immunoSEQ multiplex PCR, the TCRdb table keeps only in-frame clones and is missing some. The data contain about 90,000 clones, roughly nine tenths of them seen just once; the ten biggest clones take up over 3%. Source material: blood. These receptors were collected from a woman aged 18-29 years in good health. Both conserved end residues are trimmed from each CDR3. Fields, in order: CDR3 length, J gene, V gene, D gene, CDR3 protein. The D gene is left open where the match is weak.

14,TRBJ2-7,TRBV7-9,TRBD1,ASSLPGQGVKDEQY
12,TRBJ1-1,TRBV9,.,ASSGPTGNTEAF
15,TRBJ2-6,TRBV5-1,.,ASTIGQGGTGANVLT
12,TRBJ1-2,TRBV10-2,.,ASSESDSDYGYT
9,TRBJ2-7,TRBV10-3,TRBD1,AIGTAYEQY
14,TRBJ2-7,TRBV27,TRBD2,AGSSVPSGAPYEQY
11,TRBJ1-2,TRBV5-1,.,ASSGPGENGYT
13,TRBJ2-2,TRBV14,TRBD2,ASSQVASGTGELF
16,TRBJ1-1,TRBV19,TRBD1,ASSIEPRGSGRNTEAF
12,TRBJ1-6,TRBV6-2/TRBV6-3,.,ASSYDGYNSPLH
13,TRBJ1-1,TRBV10-3,.,AISEKLLGGTEAF
13,TRBJ2-7,TRBV7-9,TRBD1,ASSFGQGTFYEQY
14,TRBJ1-2,TRBV2,.,ASSEARTGAGYGYT
9,TRBJ2-3,TRBV5-8,.,ASSLTLTQY
15,TRBJ2-2,TRBV3-1/TRBV3-2,.,ASLNRPERGGTGELF
12,TRBJ1-6,TRBV2,.,ASSEAGTDSPLH
13,TRBJ2-7,TRBV19,.,ASSRIVGGPYEQY
12,TRBJ1-2,TRBV9,.,ASSEGQGYDGYT
11,TRBJ1-2,TRBV5-1,.,ASSEVQGGTYT
16,TRBJ1-1,TRBV27,.,ASSSRGAGATNNPEAF
11,TRBJ1-2,TRBV25-1,.,ASSEIDGIGYT
11,TRBJ1-1,TRBV7-9,.,ASSWPRTPEAF
13,TRBJ2-5,TRBV6-4,.,ASRRGAGAQGTQY
9,TRBJ1-5,TRBV6-1,.,ASSENQPQH
14,TRBJ2-3,TRBV20-1,TRBD2,SASSGLAETTDTQY
15,TRBJ2-1,TRBV11-3,TRBD2,ASSFLSGANSYNEQF
16,TRBJ2-2,TRBV6-1,TRBD2,ASSESKRGPKNTGELF
14,TRBJ2-7,TRBV16,TRBD2,ASSHLTSGDSYEQY
12,TRBJ2-2,TRBV2,.,ASSEGRDTGELF
12,TRBJ1-5,TRBV2,.,ASSESGPYQPQH
13,TRBJ2-3,TRBV5-4,.,ASSPGSGSTDTQY
12,TRBJ2-3,TRBV7-3,.,ASSLGTSTDTQY
9,TRBJ1-5,TRBV24-1,.,ATSAVQPQH
13,TRBJ1-6,TRBV7-9,TRBD1,ASSLLGQTNSPLH
12,TRBJ1-2,TRBV28,.,ASNTGGADYGYT
13,TRBJ2-7,TRBV4-1,.,ASSQKDGISYEQY
12,TRBJ2-2,TRBV7-8,.,ASSRTANTGELF